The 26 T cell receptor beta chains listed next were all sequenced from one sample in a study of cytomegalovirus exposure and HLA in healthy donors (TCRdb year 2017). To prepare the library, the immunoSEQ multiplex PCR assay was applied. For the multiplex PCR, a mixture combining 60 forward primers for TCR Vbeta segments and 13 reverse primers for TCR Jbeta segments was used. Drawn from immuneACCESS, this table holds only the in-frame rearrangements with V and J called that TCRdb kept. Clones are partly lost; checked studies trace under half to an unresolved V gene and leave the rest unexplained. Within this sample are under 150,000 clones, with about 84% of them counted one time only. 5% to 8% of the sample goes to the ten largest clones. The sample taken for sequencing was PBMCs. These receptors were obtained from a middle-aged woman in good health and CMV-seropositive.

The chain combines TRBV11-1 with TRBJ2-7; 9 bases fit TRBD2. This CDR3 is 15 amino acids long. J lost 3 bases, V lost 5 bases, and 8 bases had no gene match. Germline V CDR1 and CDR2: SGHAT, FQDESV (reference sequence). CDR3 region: CASSDEVAGVYEQYF. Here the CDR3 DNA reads TGTGCCAGCAGCGACGAGGTAGCGGGAGTCTACGAGCAGTACTTC.

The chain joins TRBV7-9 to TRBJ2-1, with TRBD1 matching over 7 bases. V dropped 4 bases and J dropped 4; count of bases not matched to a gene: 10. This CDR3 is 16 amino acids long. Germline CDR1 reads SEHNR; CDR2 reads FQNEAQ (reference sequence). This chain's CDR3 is CASSSTGARNYNEQFF. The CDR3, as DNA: TGTGCCAGCAGCTCAACAGGGGCCCGAAATTACAATGAGCAGTTCTTC.

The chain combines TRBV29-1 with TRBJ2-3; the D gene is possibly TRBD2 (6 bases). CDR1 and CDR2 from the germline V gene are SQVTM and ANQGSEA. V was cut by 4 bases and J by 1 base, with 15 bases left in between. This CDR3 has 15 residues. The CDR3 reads CSVGKGPGGTDTQYF. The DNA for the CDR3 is TGCAGCGTTGGAAAGGGGCCGGGGGGCACAGATACGCAGTATTTT.

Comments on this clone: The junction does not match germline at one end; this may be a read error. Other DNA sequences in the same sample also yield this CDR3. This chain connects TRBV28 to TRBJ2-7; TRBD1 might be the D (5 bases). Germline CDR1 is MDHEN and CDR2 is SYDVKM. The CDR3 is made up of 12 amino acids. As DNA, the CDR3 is TGCGCCAGCAGTTTAGGACACGGCGAGCAGTACTTC. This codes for CASSLGHGEQYF.

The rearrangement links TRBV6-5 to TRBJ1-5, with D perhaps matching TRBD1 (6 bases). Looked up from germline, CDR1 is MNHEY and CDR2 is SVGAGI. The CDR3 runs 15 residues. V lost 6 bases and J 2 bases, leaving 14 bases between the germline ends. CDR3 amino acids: CASSRTGIGNQPQHF. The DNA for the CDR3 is TGTGCCAGCAGCCGCACAGGGATTGGCAATCAGCCCCAGCATTTT.

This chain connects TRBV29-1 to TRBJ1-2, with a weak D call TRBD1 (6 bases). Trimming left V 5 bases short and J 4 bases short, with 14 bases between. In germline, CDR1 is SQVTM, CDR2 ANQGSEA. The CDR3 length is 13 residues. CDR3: CSVSGTPIYGYTF. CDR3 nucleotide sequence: TGCAGCGTTTCCGGGACACCTATCTATGGCTACACCTTC. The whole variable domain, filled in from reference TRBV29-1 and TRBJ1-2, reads SAVISQKPSRDICQRGTSLTIQCQVDSQVTMMFWYRQQPGQSLTLIATANQGSEATYESGFVIDKFPISRPNLTFSTLTVSNMSPEDSSIYLCSVSGTPIYGYTFGSGTRLTVV.

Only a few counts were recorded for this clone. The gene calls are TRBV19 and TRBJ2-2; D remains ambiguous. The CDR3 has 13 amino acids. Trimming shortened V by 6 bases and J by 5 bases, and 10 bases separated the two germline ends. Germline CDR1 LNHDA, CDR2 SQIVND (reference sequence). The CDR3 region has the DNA TGTGCCAGTAGCTGGCGGTTTACCGGGGAGCTGTTTTTT. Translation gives CASSWRFTGELFF.

In nucleotides, the CDR3 is TGTGCCAGCGGGGACAGAGCCAACAATGAGCAGTTCTTC. This sequence encodes CASGDRANNEQFF. This sequence joins TRBV11-3 and TRBJ2-1; 7 nucleotides align to TRBD1. Germline V gives CDR1 SGHNT, CDR2 YENEEA. This CDR3 region has 13 residues. After removal of 8 bases from V and 5 bases from J, the junction contained 6 bases not matched to a gene.

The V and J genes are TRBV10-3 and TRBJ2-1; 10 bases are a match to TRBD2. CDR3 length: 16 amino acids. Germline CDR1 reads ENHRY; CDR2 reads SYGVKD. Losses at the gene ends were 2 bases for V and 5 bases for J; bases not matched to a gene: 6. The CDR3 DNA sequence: TGTGCCATCAGTGAGGGATCTAGCGGGGGACACAATGAGCAGTTCTTC. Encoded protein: CAISEGSSGGHNEQFF.

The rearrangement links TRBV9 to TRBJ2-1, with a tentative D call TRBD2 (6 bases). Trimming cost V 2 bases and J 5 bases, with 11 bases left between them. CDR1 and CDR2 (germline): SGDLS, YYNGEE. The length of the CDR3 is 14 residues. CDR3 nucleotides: TGTGCCAGCAGCGTTCGACTAGTCGACAATGAGCAGTTCTTC. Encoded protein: CASSVRLVDNEQFF.

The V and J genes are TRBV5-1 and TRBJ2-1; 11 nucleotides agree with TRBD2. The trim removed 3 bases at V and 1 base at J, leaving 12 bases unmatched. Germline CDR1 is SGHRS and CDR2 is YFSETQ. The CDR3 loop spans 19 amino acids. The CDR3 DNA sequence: TGCGCCAGCAGCTCGGAGGTAGCGGGAGGGCCCGCATCCTACAATGAGCAGTTCTTC. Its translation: CASSSEVAGGPASYNEQFF.

The CDR3 nucleotides read TGTGCCAGCAGCTTAGGGGCCCTCTTTGTCGGTGACGAGCAGTACTTC. This translates into CASSLGALFVGDEQYF. The chain recombines TRBV7-2 with TRBJ2-7; D not resolved. The CDR3 has 16 amino acids. CDR1 is SGHTA, CDR2 FQGNSA, per germline. Trimming left V 1 base short and J 5 bases short, with 18 bases between. The whole variable domain, remainder taken from reference TRBV7-2 and TRBJ2-7, is GAGVSQSPSNKVTEKGKDVELRCDPISGHTALYWYRQSLGQGLEFLIYFQGNSAPDKSGLPSDRFSAERTGGSVSTLTIQRTQQEDSAVYLCASSLGALFVGDEQYFGPGTRLTVT.

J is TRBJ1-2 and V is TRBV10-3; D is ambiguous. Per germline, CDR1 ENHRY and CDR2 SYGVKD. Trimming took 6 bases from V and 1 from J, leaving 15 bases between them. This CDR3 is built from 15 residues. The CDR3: CAISSWGGINYGYTF. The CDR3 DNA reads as TGTGCCATCAGCTCCTGGGGAGGGATTAACTATGGCTACACCTTC.

The CDR3 here is CASSLLQGTLNSPLHF. DNA of the CDR3: TGTGCCAGCAGTTTATTGCAGGGGACGCTTAATTCACCCCTCCACTTT. The chain couples TRBV27 to TRBJ1-6; weak D call: TRBD1 (6 bases). This CDR3 comprises 16 residues. The germline V gene has CDR1 MNHEY and CDR2 SMNVEV (reference sequence). V shed 1 base and J shed 6 bases, with 13 bases lying between them.

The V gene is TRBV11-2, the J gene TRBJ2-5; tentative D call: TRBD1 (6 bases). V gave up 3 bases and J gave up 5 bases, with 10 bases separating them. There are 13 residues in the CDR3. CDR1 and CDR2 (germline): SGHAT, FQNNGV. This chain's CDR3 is CASSFNRDETQYF. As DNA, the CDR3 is TGTGCCAGCAGCTTCAACAGGGATGAGACCCAGTACTTC. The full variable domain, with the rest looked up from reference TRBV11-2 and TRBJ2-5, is EAGVAQSPRYKIIEKRQSVAFWCNPISGHATLYWYQQILGQGPKLLIQFQNNGVVDDSQLPKDRFSAERLKGVDSTLKIQPAKLEDSAVYLCASSFNRDETQYFGPGTRLLVL.

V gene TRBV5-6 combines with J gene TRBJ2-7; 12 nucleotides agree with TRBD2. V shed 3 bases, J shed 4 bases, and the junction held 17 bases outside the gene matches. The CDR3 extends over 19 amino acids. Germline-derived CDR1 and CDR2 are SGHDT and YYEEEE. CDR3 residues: CASSWVLLGLAGKVYEQYF. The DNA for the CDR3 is TGTGCCAGCAGCTGGGTCCTTCTCGGACTAGCGGGAAAGGTTTACGAGCAGTACTTC.

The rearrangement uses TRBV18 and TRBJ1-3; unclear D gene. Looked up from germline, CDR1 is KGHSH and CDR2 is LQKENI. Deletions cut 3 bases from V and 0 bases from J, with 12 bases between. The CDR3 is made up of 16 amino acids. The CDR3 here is CASSPPFPSSGNTIYF. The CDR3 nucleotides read TGTGCCAGCTCACCCCCGTTCCCGAGCTCTGGAAACACCATATATTTT.

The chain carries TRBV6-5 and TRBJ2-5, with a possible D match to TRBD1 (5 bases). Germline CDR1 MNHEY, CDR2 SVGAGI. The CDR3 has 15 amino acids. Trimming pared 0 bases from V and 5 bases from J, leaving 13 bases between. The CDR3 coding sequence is TGTGCCAGCAGTTACTCTGGCCAGGGTGGGGAGACCCAGTACTTC. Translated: CASSYSGQGGETQYF.

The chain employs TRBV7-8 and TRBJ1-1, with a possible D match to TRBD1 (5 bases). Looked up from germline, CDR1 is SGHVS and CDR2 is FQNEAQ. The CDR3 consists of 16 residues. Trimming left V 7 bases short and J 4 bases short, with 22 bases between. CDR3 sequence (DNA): TGTGCCAGCACCCCAGGAAGGGTCAGGGCGTTCACTGAAGCTTTCTTT. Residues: CASTPGRVRAFTEAFF.

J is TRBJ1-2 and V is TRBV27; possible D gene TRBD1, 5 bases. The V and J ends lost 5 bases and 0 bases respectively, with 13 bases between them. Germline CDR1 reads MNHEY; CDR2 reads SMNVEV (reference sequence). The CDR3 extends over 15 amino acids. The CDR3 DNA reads TGTGCCAGCAGTAGAACAATGACAGCTAACTATGGCTACACCTTC. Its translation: CASSRTMTANYGYTF.

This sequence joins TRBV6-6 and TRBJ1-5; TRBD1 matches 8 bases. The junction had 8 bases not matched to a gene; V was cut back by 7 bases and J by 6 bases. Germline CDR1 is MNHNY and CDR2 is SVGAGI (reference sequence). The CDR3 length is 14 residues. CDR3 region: CASNHGQGGQPQHF. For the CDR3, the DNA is TGTGCCAGCAACCACGGACAGGGAGGTCAGCCCCAGCATTTT.

The CDR3 loop is CASSDRKQGQDQPQHF. CDR3 nucleotides: TGTGCCAGCAGTGACCGAAAGCAGGGTCAGGATCAGCCCCAGCATTTT. The chain is built from TRBV6-4 and TRBJ1-5; the D gene is possibly TRBD1 (5 bases). Trimming removed 2 bases at V and 5 bases at J, with 16 bases between. Germline V gene lookup returns CDR1 MRHNA and CDR2 SNTAGT. This CDR3 is 16 amino acids long.

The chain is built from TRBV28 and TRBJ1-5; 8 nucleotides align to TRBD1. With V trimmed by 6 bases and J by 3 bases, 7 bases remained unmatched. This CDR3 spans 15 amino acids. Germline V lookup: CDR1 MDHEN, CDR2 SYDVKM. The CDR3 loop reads CASRSWTGNNQPQHF. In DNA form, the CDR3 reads TGTGCCAGCAGATCCTGGACAGGGAACAATCAGCCCCAGCATTTT.

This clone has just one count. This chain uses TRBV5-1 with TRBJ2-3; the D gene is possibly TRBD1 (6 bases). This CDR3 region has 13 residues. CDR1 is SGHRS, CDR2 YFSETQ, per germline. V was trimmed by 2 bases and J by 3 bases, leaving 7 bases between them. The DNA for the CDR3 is TGCGCCAGCAGCTTTACAGGGACAGATACGCAGTATTTT. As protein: CASSFTGTDTQYF.

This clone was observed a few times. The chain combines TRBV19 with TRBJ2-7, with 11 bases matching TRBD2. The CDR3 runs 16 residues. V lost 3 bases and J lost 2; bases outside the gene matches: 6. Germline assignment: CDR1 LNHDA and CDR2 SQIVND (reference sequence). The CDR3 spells CASSMTLAGGTYEQYF. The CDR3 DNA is TGTGCCAGTAGTATGACCTTAGCGGGAGGGACCTACGAGCAGTACTTC.

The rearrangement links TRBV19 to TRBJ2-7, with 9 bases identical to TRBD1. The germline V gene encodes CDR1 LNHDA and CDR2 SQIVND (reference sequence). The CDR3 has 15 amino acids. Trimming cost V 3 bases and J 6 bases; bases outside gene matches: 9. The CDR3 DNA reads TGTGCCAGTAGTATGGGGGACAGGGACGGTGGCGAGCAGTACTTC. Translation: CASSMGDRDGGEQYF.